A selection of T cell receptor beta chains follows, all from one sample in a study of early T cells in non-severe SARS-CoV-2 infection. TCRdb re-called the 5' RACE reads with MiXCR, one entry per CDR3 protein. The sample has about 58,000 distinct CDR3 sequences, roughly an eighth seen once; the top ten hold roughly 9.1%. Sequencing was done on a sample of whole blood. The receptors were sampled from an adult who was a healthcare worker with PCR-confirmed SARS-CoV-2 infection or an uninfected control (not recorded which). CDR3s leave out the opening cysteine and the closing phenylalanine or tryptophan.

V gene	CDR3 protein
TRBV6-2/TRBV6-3	ASSYRSRAGDQPQH
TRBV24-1	ATSDWLGVDQPQH
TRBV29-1	SVTIRGLGETQY
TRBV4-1	ASSLQGDSPLH
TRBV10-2	ASRGIHEQF
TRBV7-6	ASSLEQGNQPQH
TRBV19	ASSRRQNPTNEKLF
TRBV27	ASSLQLANEQF
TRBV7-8	ASSLGTSSYNEQF
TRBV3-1	ASSQDSPPAEGGFEQY
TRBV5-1	ASSPESSGGADEQF
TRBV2	ASRRTPGETQY
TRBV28	ASSLGWKTQY
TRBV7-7	ASSLAVGPEMETQY
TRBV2	ASSRGYRDRSSGNTIY
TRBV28	AVQGTNEKLF
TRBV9	ASSVGGAGNQPQH
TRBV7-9	ASLDGGRAYNEQF
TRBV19	ASSIKNGATNEKLF
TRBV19	ASSNLAGSYNEQF
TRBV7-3	ASSYRETGELF
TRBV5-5	ASSLDEGVYGNTIY
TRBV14	ASSHLMAARDTQY
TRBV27	ASSSKSSYAKNIQY
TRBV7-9	ASSLAAGGAQYEQY
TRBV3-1	ASSVKGSELPGTQY
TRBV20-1	SARVRDKGANVLT
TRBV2	ASSEEKAAKAF